This entry features one TCR beta chain sequence. The antigen is not known. The sample is drawn from a study of cytotoxic CD8 clonotypes in ibrutinib-treated CLL. Background on the study: Researchers reported 11 to 12 relapsed/refractory and under 16 treatment-naive patients, 17 to 18 of them IGHV unmutated. Productive templates averaged about 250,000 per sample, and productive rearrangements 80,000 to 95,000.

With 3 bases removed from V and 8 bases from J, the gap between germline ends came to 10 bases. The CDR3 sequence is 12 residues long. Germline loops: CDR1 SGHTA, CDR2 FQGNSA. The repertoire was sequenced with immunoSEQ multiplex PCR; TCRdb's copy has only in-frame clones and lacks some. The data show 150,000 or so clones, 70% to 90% seen once. Study results and limitations: Clonality increased at ibrutinib response, then returned toward baseline at progression. Among the clonotypes, public ones were uncommon and contracted or held stable on treatment.

Sequenced material: PBMCs, taken after 24 months of ibrutinib treatment. The TCR was taken from a human donor with chronic lymphocytic leukemia. The V and J genes are TRBV7-2 and TRBJ1-2; D is unresolved. For the CDR3, the DNA is TGTGCCAGCAGCTTGATTTGGGAAGGCTACACCTTC. The encoded protein is CASSLIWEGYTF.